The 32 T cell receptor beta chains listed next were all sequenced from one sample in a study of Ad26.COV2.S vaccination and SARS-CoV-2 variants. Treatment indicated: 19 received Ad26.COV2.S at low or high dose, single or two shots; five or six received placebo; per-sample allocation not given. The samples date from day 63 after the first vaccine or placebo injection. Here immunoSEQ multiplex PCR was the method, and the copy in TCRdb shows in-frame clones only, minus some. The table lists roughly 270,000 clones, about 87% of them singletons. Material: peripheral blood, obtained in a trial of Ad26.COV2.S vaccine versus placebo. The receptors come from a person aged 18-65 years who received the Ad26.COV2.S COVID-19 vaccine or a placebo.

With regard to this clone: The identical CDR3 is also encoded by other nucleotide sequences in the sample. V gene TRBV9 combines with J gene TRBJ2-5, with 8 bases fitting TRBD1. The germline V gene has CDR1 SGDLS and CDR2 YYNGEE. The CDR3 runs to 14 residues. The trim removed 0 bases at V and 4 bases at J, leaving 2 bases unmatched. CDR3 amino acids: CASSVGQGRETQYF. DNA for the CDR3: TGTGCCAGCAGCGTAGGACAGGGGAGAGAGACCCAGTACTTC.

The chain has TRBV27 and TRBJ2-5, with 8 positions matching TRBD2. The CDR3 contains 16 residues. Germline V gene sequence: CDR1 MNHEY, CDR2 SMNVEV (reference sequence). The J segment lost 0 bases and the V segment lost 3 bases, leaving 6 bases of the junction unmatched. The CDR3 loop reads CASSFWAGGNQETQYF. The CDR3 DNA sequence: TGTGCCAGCAGTTTCTGGGCGGGGGGAAACCAAGAGACCCAGTACTTC.

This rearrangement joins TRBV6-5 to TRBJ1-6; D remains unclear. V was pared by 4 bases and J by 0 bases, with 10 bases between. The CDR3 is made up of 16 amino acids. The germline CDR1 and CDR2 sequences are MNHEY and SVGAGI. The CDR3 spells CASSSLKGSYNSPLHF. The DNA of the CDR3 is TGTGCCAGCAGTTCCCTGAAGGGCTCCTATAATTCACCCCTCCACTTT.

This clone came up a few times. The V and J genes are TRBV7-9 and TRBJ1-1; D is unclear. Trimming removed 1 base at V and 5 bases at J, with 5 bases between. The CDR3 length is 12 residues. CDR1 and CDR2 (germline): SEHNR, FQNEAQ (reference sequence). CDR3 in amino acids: CASSLVETEAFF. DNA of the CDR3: TGTGCCAGCAGCTTAGTGGAGACTGAAGCTTTCTTT.

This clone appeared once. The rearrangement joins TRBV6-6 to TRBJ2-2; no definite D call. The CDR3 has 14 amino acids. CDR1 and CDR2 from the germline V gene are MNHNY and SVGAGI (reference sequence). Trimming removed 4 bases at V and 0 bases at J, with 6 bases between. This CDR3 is CASSWVTNTGELFF. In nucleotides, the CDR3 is TGTGCCAGCAGTTGGGTTACGAACACCGGGGAGCTGTTTTTT.

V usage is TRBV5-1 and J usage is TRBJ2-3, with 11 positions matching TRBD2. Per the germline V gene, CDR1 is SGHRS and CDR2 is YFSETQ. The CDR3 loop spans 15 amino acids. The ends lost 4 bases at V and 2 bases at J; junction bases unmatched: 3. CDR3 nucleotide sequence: TGCGCCAGCAGCACACTAGCGGGGGCCACAGATACGCAGTATTTT. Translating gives CASSTLAGATDTQYF.

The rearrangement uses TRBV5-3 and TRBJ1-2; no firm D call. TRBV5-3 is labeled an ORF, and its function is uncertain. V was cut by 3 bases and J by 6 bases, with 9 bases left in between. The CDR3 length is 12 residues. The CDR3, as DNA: TGTGCCAGAAGCTCCCGGCCTGATGGCTACACCTTC. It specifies CARSSRPDGYTF.

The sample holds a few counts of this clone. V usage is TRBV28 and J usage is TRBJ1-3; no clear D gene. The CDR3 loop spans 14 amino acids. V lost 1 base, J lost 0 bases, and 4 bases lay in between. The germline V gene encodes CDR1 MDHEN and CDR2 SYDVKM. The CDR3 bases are TGTGCCAGCAGTTTATCAAACTCTGGAAACACCATATATTTT. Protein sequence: CASSLSNSGNTIYF.

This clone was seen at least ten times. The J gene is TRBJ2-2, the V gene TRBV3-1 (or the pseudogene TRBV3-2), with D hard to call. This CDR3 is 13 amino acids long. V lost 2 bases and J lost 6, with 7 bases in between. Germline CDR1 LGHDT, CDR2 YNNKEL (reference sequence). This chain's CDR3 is CASSQLRAGELFF. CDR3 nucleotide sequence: TGTGCCAGCAGCCAATTAAGAGCCGGGGAGCTGTTTTTT.

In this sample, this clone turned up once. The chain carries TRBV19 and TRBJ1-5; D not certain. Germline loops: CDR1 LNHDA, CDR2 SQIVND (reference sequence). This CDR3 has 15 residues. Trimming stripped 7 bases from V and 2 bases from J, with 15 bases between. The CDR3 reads CASIPVEGGNQPQHF. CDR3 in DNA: TGTGCCAGTATCCCCGTGGAGGGAGGCAATCAGCCCCAGCATTTT.

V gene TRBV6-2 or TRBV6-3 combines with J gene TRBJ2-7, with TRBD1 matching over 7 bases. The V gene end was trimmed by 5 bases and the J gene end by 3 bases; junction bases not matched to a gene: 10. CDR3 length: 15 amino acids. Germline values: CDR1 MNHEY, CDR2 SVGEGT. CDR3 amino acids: CASSDVGQQFYEQYF. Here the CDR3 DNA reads TGTGCCAGCAGTGACGTGGGACAGCAATTCTACGAGCAGTACTTC.

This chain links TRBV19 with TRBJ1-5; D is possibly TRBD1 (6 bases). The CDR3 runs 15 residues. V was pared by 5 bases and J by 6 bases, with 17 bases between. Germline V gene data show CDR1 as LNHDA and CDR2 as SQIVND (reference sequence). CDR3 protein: CASSLGPTGFQPQHF. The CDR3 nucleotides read TGTGCCAGTAGTTTGGGCCCAACAGGGTTTCAGCCCCAGCATTTT.

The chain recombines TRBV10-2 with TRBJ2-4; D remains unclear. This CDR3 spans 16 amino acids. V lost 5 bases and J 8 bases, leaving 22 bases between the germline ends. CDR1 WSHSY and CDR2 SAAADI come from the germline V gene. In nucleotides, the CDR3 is TGCGCCAGCAGTTCGCACGTAACTGGGAAAGATTACATTCAGTACTTC. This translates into CASSSHVTGKDYIQYF.

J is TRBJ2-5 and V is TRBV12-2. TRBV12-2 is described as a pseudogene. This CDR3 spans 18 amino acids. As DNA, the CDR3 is TGTGCAAGTCGCTTAGGGACAGTTGGAGGGGCCCGCCAAGAGACCCAGTACTTC. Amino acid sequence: CASRLGTVGGARQETQYF.

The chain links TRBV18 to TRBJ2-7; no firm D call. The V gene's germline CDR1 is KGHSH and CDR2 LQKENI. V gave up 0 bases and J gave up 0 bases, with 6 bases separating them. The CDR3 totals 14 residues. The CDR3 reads CASSPPASSYEQYF. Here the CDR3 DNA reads TGTGCCAGCTCACCACCGGCCTCCTCCTACGAGCAGTACTTC.

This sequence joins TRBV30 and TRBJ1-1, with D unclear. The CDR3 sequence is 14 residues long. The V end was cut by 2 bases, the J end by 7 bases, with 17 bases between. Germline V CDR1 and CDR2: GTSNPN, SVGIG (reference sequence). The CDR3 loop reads CAWSLKGKYGEAFF. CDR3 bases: TGTGCCTGGAGTCTCAAGGGTAAATATGGTGAAGCTTTCTTT.

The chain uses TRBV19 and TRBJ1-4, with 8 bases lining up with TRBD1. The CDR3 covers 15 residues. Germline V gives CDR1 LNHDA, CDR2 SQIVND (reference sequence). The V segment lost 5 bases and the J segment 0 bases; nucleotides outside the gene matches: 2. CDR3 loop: CASSETGATNEKLFF. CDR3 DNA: TGTGCCAGTAGTGAGACAGGGGCAACTAATGAAAAACTGTTTTTT.

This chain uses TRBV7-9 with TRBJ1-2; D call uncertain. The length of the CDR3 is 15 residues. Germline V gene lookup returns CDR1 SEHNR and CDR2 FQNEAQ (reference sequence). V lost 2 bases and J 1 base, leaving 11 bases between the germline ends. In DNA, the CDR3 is TGTGCCAGCAGCTTAATGGCAGGCCGTAACTATGGCTACACCTTC. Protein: CASSLMAGRNYGYTF.

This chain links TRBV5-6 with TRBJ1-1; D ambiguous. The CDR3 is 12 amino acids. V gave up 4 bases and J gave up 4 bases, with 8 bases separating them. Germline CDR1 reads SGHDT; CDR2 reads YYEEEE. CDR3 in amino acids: CASSLTITEAFF. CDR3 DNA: TGTGCCAGCAGCCTCACTATCACTGAAGCTTTCTTT. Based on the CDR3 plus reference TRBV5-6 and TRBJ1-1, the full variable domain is DAGVTQSPTHLIKTRGQQVTLRCSPKSGHDTVSWYQQALGQGPQFIFQYYEEEERQRGNFPDRFSGHQFPNYSSELNVNALLLGDSALYLCASSLTITEAFFGQGTRLTVV.

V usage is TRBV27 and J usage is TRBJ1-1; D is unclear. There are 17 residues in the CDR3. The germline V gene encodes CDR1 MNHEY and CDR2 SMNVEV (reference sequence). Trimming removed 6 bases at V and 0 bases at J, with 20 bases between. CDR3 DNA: TGTGCCAGCAGAAAAAAGGGCTCGAACACCCTGAACACTGAAGCTTTCTTT. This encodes CASRKKGSNTLNTEAFF.

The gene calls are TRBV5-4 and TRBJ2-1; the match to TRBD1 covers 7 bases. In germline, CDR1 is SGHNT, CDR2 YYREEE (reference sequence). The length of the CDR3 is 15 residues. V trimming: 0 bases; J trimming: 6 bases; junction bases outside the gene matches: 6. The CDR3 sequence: CASSLEDRVGNEQFF. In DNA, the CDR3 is TGTGCCAGCAGCTTGGAAGACAGGGTCGGCAATGAGCAGTTCTTC.

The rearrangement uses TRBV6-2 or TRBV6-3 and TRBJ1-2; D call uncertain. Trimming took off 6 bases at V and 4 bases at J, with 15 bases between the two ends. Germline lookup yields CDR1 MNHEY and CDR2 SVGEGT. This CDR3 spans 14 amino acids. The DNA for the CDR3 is TGTGCCAGCAGCCCACCACAGAAAGCCTATGGCTACACCTTC. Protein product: CASSPPQKAYGYTF.

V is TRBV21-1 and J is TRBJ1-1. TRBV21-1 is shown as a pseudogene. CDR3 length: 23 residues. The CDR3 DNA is TGTGCCAGCAGAATCCCCGCATCAAGAATGGTAGAGGGGGGTTTCGTGATGAACACTGAAGCTTTCTTT. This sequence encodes CASRIPASRMVEGGFVMNTEAFF.

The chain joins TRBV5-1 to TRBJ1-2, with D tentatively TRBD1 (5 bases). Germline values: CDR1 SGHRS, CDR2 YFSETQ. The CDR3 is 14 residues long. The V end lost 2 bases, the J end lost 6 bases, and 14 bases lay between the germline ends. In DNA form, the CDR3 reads TGCGCCAGCAGCTTTGGGGCTACCGGGGATGGCTACACCTTC. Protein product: CASSFGATGDGYTF.

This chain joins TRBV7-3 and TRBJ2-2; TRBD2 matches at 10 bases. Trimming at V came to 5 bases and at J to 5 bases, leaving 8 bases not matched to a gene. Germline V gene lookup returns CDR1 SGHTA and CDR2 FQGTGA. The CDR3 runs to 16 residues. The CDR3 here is CASSPLAGERTGELFF. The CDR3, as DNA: TGTGCCAGCAGCCCGCTAGCGGGGGAGAGGACCGGGGAGCTGTTTTTT.

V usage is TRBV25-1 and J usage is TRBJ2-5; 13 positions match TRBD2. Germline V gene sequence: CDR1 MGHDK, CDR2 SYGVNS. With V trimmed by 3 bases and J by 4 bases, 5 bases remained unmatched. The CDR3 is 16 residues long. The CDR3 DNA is TGTGCCAGCAGTGACGCCGGGACTAGCGGGATAGAGACCCAGTACTTC. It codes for CASSDAGTSGIETQYF.

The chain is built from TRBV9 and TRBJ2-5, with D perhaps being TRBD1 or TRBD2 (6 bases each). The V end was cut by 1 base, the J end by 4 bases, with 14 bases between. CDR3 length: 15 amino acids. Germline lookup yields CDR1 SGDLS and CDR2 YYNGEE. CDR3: CASSVSSGGGETQYF. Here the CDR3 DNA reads TGTGCCAGCAGCGTATCATCAGGAGGGGGAGAGACCCAGTACTTC. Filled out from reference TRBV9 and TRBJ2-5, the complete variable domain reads DSGVTQTPKHLITATGQRVTLRCSPRSGDLSVYWYQQSLDQGLQFLIQYYNGEERAKGNILERFSAQQFPDLHSELNLSSLELGDSALYFCASSVSSGGGETQYFGPGTRLLVL.

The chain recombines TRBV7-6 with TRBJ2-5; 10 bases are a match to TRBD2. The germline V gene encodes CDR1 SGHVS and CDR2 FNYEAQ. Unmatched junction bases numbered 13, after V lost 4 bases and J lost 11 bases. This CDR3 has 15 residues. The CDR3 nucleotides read TGTGCCAGCAGCTCTAGAGGGCTAGCGGGGGCCCTACAGTACTTC. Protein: CASSSRGLAGALQYF.

Here the CDR3 DNA reads TGCGCCAGCAGGCCCGGGTTAGGCTCTGGAAACACCATATATTTT. Its translation is CASRPGLGSGNTIYF. This chain connects TRBV5-1 to TRBJ1-3; D not certain. Deletions cut 5 bases from V and 0 bases from J, with 12 bases between. Per the germline V gene, CDR1 is SGHRS and CDR2 is YFSETQ. The CDR3 loop spans 15 amino acids.

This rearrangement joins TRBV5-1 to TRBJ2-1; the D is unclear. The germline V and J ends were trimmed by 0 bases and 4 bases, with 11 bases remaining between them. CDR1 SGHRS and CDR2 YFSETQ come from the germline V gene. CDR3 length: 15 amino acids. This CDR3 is CASSLAWSKYNEQFF. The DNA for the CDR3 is TGCGCCAGCAGCTTGGCCTGGTCTAAATACAATGAGCAGTTCTTC.

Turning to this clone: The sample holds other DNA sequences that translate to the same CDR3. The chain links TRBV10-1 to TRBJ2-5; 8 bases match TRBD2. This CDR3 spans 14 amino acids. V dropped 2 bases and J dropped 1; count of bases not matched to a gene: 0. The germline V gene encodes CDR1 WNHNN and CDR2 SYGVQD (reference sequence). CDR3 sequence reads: CASSESGGQETQYF. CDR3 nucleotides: TGCGCCAGCAGTGAGAGCGGGGGCCAAGAGACCCAGTACTTC.

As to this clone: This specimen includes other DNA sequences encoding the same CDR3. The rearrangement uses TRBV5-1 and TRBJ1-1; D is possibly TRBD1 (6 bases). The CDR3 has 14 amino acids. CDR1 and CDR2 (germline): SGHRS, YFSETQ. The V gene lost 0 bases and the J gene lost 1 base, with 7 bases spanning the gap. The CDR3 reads CASSLEGGNTEAFF. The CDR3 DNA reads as TGCGCCAGCAGCTTGGAGGGGGGGAACACTGAAGCTTTCTTT. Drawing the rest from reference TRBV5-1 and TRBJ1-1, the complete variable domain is KAGVTQTPRYLIKTRGQQVTLSCSPISGHRSVSWYQQTPGQGLQFLFEYFSETQRNKGNFPGRFSGRQFSNSRSEMNVSTLELGDSALYLCASSLEGGNTEAFFGQGTRLTVV.